These 32 T cell receptor beta chains share one sample of origin, sequenced in a study of T cells after posttransplantation cyclophosphamide. Treatment was busulfan-fludarabine conditioning, a marrow graft, and cyclophosphamide on days +3 and +4. The assay was immunoSEQ multiplex PCR, and TCRdb's table has in-frame clones only and misses some. The repertoire holds 42,000 or so clones, about nine tenths seen once, with 2% to 3% in the top ten. The starting material was PBMCs, obtained around 67 days after allogeneic stem cell transplant with posttransplant cyclophosphamide. The receptors originated from a male patient between 60 and 69 years old who received an allogeneic stem cell transplant from a related donor and was CMV-positive. Some T cells may have come from the graft donor.

The V and J genes are TRBV2 and TRBJ1-2; 7 bases match TRBD1. This CDR3 has 14 residues. With V trimmed by 5 bases and J by 3 bases, 6 bases remained unmatched. Germline V gene lookup returns CDR1 SNHLY and CDR2 FYNNEI. The chain's CDR3 is CASSNRGVDYGYTF. CDR3 DNA: TGTGCCAGCAGTAACAGGGGTGTGGACTATGGCTACACCTTC.

The chain joins TRBV6-1 to TRBJ2-5, with D possibly being TRBD2 (5 bases). This CDR3 comprises 14 residues. V lost 6 bases and J lost 1, with 12 bases in between. CDR1 is MNHNS, CDR2 SASEGT, per germline. CDR3 region: CASSLGILQETQYF. The CDR3 DNA reads TGTGCCAGCAGCCTCGGGATACTCCAAGAGACCCAGTACTTC.

Notes on this clone: The junction departs from germline at one end; a sequencing error may be responsible. V and J are TRBV7-9 and TRBJ1-2; TRBD1 matches at 9 bases. Germline V gene data show CDR1 as SEHNR and CDR2 as FQNEAQ (reference sequence). This CDR3 has 14 amino acids. CDR3: CASSLGGTGGLELF. The DNA for the CDR3 is TGTGCCAGCAGCTTAGGCGGAACAGGGGGCCTGGAGCTCTTC.

V is TRBV10-3 and J is TRBJ1-2; D is undetermined. The germline V gene has CDR1 ENHRY and CDR2 SYGVKD. CDR3 length: 14 amino acids. The ends were cut back, 0 bases at V and 4 bases at J, with 9 bases in the middle. The CDR3 sequence: CAISESESVYGYTF. The CDR3 DNA reads TGTGCCATCAGTGAGTCGGAGTCCGTCTATGGCTACACCTTC.

Remarks on this clone: An end of the junction does not agree with germline; a read error may underlie this. The chain combines TRBV5-1 with TRBJ1-2, with 8 bases that match TRBD1. Germline lookup yields CDR1 SGHRS and CDR2 YFSETQ. CDR3 length: 15 residues. CDR3 sequence: CASSLSTFDRGLWRF. As DNA, the CDR3 is TGCGCCAGCAGCTTGTCGACCTTTGACAGGGGCCTTTGGAGGTTC.

The CDR3 is CASSQDASGGKNTEAFF. CDR3 DNA sequence: TGCGCCAGCAGCCAAGACGCCTCGGGGGGAAAGAACACTGAAGCTTTCTTT. The chain links TRBV4-1 to TRBJ1-1; possibly TRBD1 for D (5 bases). CDR1 is MGHRA, CDR2 YSYEKL, per germline. The CDR3 totals 17 residues. V lost 0 bases and J lost 1, with 15 bases in between.

The rearrangement joins TRBV29-1 to TRBJ1-1, with D possibly TRBD1 on 6 matching bases. CDR1 SQVTM and CDR2 ANQGSEA come from the germline V gene. The CDR3 loop spans 13 amino acids. V gave up 6 bases and J gave up 6 bases, with 17 bases separating them. CDR3 nucleotides: TGCAGCGTCGGGAGGGGGGATGGTTCTGAAGCTTTCTTT. Translating gives CSVGRGDGSEAFF.

The chain recombines TRBV27 with TRBJ1-2, with D possibly TRBD1 on 5 matching bases. CDR1 and CDR2 from the germline V gene are MNHEY and SMNVEV (reference sequence). V gave up 7 bases and J gave up 2 bases, with 11 bases separating them. This CDR3 spans 13 amino acids. This chain's CDR3 is CASTRRGNYGYTF. CDR3 in DNA: TGTGCCAGCACGAGGAGGGGAAACTATGGCTACACCTTC.

This chain uses TRBV6-5 with TRBJ2-1; no clear D. Germline values: CDR1 MNHEY, CDR2 SVGAGI. The germline V and J ends were trimmed by 1 base and 6 bases, with 7 bases remaining between them. This CDR3 spans 13 amino acids. The CDR3 sequence is CASSYLTGNEQFF. The CDR3 DNA sequence: TGTGCCAGCAGTTACTTAACCGGCAATGAGCAGTTCTTC.

This clone has a single count. J is TRBJ1-2 and V is TRBV27; 7 bases are a match to TRBD1. This CDR3 spans 14 amino acids. The V gene end was trimmed by 6 bases and the J gene end by 2 bases; junction bases not matched to a gene: 6. CDR1 is MNHEY and CDR2 is SMNVEV in the germline V gene (reference sequence). As DNA, the CDR3 is TGTGCCAGCAGCCCCAGACAGGGCAACTATGGCTACACCTTC. Translating gives CASSPRQGNYGYTF.

V usage is TRBV28 and J usage is TRBJ2-3; perhaps TRBD2 as D (6 bases). CDR1 and CDR2 (germline): MDHEN, SYDVKM. The CDR3 is 14 residues long. V was trimmed by 6 bases and J by 0 bases, leaving 10 bases between them. CDR3 sequence reads: CASSPGTSTDTQYF. Written as DNA, the CDR3 is TGTGCCAGCAGCCCCGGGACTAGCACAGATACGCAGTATTTT.

The V and J genes are TRBV12-5 and TRBJ1-2; D unclear. The CDR3 extends over 11 amino acids. Trimming left V 8 bases short and J 1 base short, with 5 bases between. Germline V gives CDR1 LGHNT, CDR2 FRNRAP. The CDR3 region has the DNA TGTGCTAGTAATCATAACTATGGCTACACCTTC. Protein: CASNHNYGYTF. The entire variable domain, with the rest obtained from reference TRBV12-5 and TRBJ1-2, is as follows: DARVTQTPRHKVTEMGQEVTMRCQPILGHNTVFWYRQTMMQGLELLAYFRNRAPLDDSGMPKDRFSAEMPDATLATLKIQPSEPRDSAVYFCASNHNYGYTFGSGTRLTVV.

This chain uses TRBV19 with TRBJ1-3; unclear D gene. The CDR3 is 14 amino acids. Germline V lookup: CDR1 LNHDA, CDR2 SQIVND (reference sequence). V dropped 4 bases and J dropped 0 bases, with 7 bases sitting between them. The CDR3 region is CASSNSFSGNTIYF. CDR3 DNA: TGTGCCAGTAGTAATAGCTTCTCTGGAAACACCATATATTTT. Looking up the rest from reference TRBV19 and TRBJ1-3 gives the full variable domain: DGGITQSPKYLFRKEGQNVTLSCEQNLNHDAMYWYRQDPGQGLRLIYYSQIVNDFQKGDIAEGYSVSREKKESFPLTVTSAQKNPTAFYLCASSNSFSGNTIYFGEGSWLTVV.

This clone appeared a single time. The V gene is TRBV19, the J gene TRBJ2-3; D perhaps matches TRBD2 (6 bases). V was pared by 6 bases and J by 6 bases, with 13 bases between. Germline lookup yields CDR1 LNHDA and CDR2 SQIVND (reference sequence). This CDR3 comprises 13 residues. The CDR3 region has the DNA TGTGCCAGTAGCAAGGGGACTTACGATACGCAGTATTTT. This gives the protein CASSKGTYDTQYF.

The chain combines TRBV9 with TRBJ1-6; D remains ambiguous. Per the germline V gene, CDR1 is SGDLS and CDR2 is YYNGEE. Trimming stripped 2 bases from V and 6 bases from J, with 12 bases between. This CDR3 is built from 15 residues. CDR3 in amino acids: CASSVATGGNSPLHF. Written as DNA, the CDR3 is TGTGCCAGCAGCGTGGCGACCGGCGGTAATTCACCCCTCCACTTT.

The chain employs TRBV5-6 and TRBJ1-1, with D possibly TRBD1 on 5 matching bases. V dropped 1 base and J dropped 4 bases, with 14 bases sitting between them. The CDR3 has 15 amino acids. Germline lookup yields CDR1 SGHDT and CDR2 YYEEEE. The CDR3 sequence is CASSLLRYRSTEAFF. The CDR3 region has the DNA TGTGCCAGCAGCTTGCTTCGGTACAGGAGCACTGAAGCTTTCTTT.

This chain links TRBV19 with TRBJ1-1; a weak D match, TRBD1 (5 bases). Germline CDR1 is LNHDA and CDR2 is SQIVND (reference sequence). There are 14 residues in the CDR3. Trimming cost V 5 bases and J 3 bases, with 13 bases left between them. The CDR3 DNA reads as TGTGCCAGTAGTCGGGGGTGGAAGGACACTGAAGCTTTCTTT. Translation: CASSRGWKDTEAFF.

This rearrangement joins TRBV5-1 to TRBJ2-5; D unresolved. V was clipped by 0 bases and J by 0 bases, with 9 bases between them. The CDR3 covers 15 residues. Germline assignment: CDR1 SGHRS and CDR2 YFSETQ. In DNA form, the CDR3 reads TGCGCCAGCAGCTTGGCCGTCCTATACCAAGAGACCCAGTACTTC. Its translation is CASSLAVLYQETQYF.

Here the CDR3 reads CAWSVQGSISGYTF. The CDR3 DNA is TGTGCCTGGAGTGTACAGGGGAGTATATCTGGCTACACCTTC. The V call is TRBV30, the J call TRBJ1-2; 7 bases are a match to TRBD1. The V and J ends lost 0 bases and 7 bases, in that order; junction bases with no gene match: 8. Germline values: CDR1 GTSNPN, CDR2 SVGIG (reference sequence). The CDR3 runs 14 residues. The variable domain in full, completed from reference TRBV30 and TRBJ1-2, reads SQTIHQWPATLVQPVGSPLSLECTVEGTSNPNLYWYRQAAGRGLQLLFYSVGIGQISSEVPQNLSASRPQDRQFILSSKKLLLSDSGFYLCAWSVQGSISGYTFGSGTRLTVV.

V and J are TRBV28 and TRBJ1-2; D is ambiguous. CDR1 and CDR2 from the germline V gene are MDHEN and SYDVKM. Between the trimmed V and J ends, which lost 3 bases and 5 bases, there was a span of 13 bases. This CDR3 contains 14 residues. The CDR3 sequence: CASSLGGPPYGYTF. Here the CDR3 DNA reads TGTGCCAGCAGTTTGGGAGGTCCCCCTTATGGCTACACCTTC.

This clone was recorded only once. This rearrangement joins TRBV28 to TRBJ1-1; D remains ambiguous. V was cut by 3 bases and J by 4 bases, with 6 bases left in between. CDR1 and CDR2 from the germline V gene are MDHEN and SYDVKM. This CDR3 has 12 amino acids. This chain's CDR3 is CASSLYSTEAFF. The CDR3 region has the DNA TGTGCCAGCAGTTTGTACAGCACTGAAGCTTTCTTT.

The V and J genes are TRBV6-5 and TRBJ1-1; the D gene is possibly TRBD1 (6 bases). This CDR3 region has 16 residues. V was cut by 2 bases and J by 0 bases, with 13 bases left in between. The germline CDR1 and CDR2 sequences are MNHEY and SVGAGI. The CDR3 DNA reads as TGTGCCAGCAGTTACGTCCCCGGGGACATGAACACTGAAGCTTTCTTT. Protein sequence: CASSYVPGDMNTEAFF.

The rearrangement uses TRBV27 and TRBJ1-5, with TRBD1 as a possible D gene (5 bases). The germline gives CDR1 MNHEY, CDR2 SMNVEV (reference sequence). Trimming took off 7 bases at V and 3 bases at J, with 7 bases between the two ends. This CDR3 is 12 amino acids long. CDR3 nucleotide sequence: TGTGCCAGCAAGGGGTACAATCAGCCCCAGCATTTT. It codes for CASKGYNQPQHF.

The J gene is TRBJ2-2, the V gene TRBV5-1; 9 nucleotides line up with TRBD1. J was trimmed by 4 bases and V by 4 bases; bases with no gene match: 5. The CDR3 runs 15 residues. The germline V gene encodes CDR1 SGHRS and CDR2 YFSETQ. The DNA for the CDR3 is TGCGCCAGCAGCCCCGGGACAGGGACCACCGGGGAGCTGTTTTTT. Translating gives CASSPGTGTTGELFF.

A single count supports this clone. This rearrangement joins TRBV6-5 to TRBJ1-1, with unresolved D. Germline V gene sequence: CDR1 MNHEY, CDR2 SVGAGI. V was pared by 3 bases and J by 1 base, with 6 bases between. The CDR3 length is 13 residues. DNA for the CDR3: TGTGCCAGCAGTTATATCCGGAACACTGAAGCTTTCTTT. Its protein is CASSYIRNTEAFF.

The DNA of the CDR3 is TGTGCCAGCAGTGATAGGAGACAGGGACGCGACCGCGAGCAGTACTTC. This codes for CASSDRRQGRDREQYF. The chain joins TRBV2 to TRBJ2-7; 7 bases match TRBD1. This CDR3 has 16 amino acids. Germline V gene data show CDR1 as SNHLY and CDR2 as FYNNEI. The trim removed 3 bases at V and 6 bases at J, leaving 14 bases unmatched.

The chain uses TRBV6-5 and TRBJ2-1; unclear D gene. Germline CDR1 reads MNHEY; CDR2 reads SVGAGI. The CDR3 runs to 15 residues. Trimming took 6 bases from V and 2 from J, leaving 14 bases between them. CDR3: CASSKKSVTYNEQFF. CDR3 coding DNA: TGTGCCAGCAGCAAGAAGAGCGTAACCTACAATGAGCAGTTCTTC.

This sequence joins TRBV15 and TRBJ2-7, with 9 bases matching TRBD1. After removal of 1 base from V and 3 bases from J, the junction contained 4 bases not matched to a gene. Germline assignment: CDR1 LNHNV and CDR2 YYDKDF (reference sequence). The CDR3 is 15 amino acids. CDR3: CATSRAGTGYYEQYF. As DNA, the CDR3 is TGTGCCACCAGCAGAGCCGGGACAGGGTACTACGAGCAGTACTTC.

The genes are TRBV9 and TRBJ1-2; D might be TRBD1 (5 bases). CDR3 length: 15 residues. Germline CDR1 SGDLS, CDR2 YYNGEE. Trimming stripped 4 bases from V and 5 bases from J, with 18 bases between. The CDR3 DNA follows: TGTGCCAGCAGCCCACTGGAGGGGCAGTTTTATGGCTACACCTTC. Protein product: CASSPLEGQFYGYTF.

V usage is TRBV7-2 and J usage is TRBJ1-2, with D perhaps matching TRBD1 (5 bases). The length of the CDR3 is 15 residues. Germline CDR1 SGHTA, CDR2 FQGNSA. V shed 4 bases and J shed 6 bases, with 18 bases lying between them. This chain's CDR3 is CASSYVAGDGDGYTF. CDR3 sequence (DNA): TGTGCCAGCAGCTACGTCGCGGGGGATGGAGATGGCTACACCTTC.

The chain has TRBV5-4 and TRBJ1-2; D ambiguous. Trimming removed 2 bases at V and 3 bases at J, with 14 bases between. The length of the CDR3 is 15 residues. Germline V lookup: CDR1 SGHNT, CDR2 YYREEE (reference sequence). Here the CDR3 reads CASSFRLGSDYGYTF. CDR3 sequence (DNA): TGTGCCAGCAGCTTTCGCCTAGGCAGCGACTATGGCTACACCTTC.

As regards this clone: The germline gene is not matched at one end of the junction; a read error may be the cause. The rearrangement uses TRBV5-1 and TRBJ2-3, with D possibly matching TRBD2 (6 bases). Germline CDR1 and CDR2: SGHRS and YFSETQ. The length of the CDR3 is 16 residues. CDR3 coding DNA: TGCGCCAGCAGATTGGCTGGAGGGGTTAGCACAGATACGCAGTATTTT. Translated: CASRLAGGVSTDTQYF.